This note documents a single T cell receptor beta chain sequence. Its specificity is not known. Deep was the level used in running the assay. Here immunoSEQ multiplex PCR was the method, and the copy in TCRdb shows in-frame clones only, minus some. In the table there are 2 million or so clones, roughly 95% of which are singletons. This entry belongs to a study of shared clonotypes between healthy human individuals. V lost 3 bases and J lost 3, with 12 bases in between. CDR3 size: 14 residues. Germline CDR1 is MDHEN and CDR2 is SYDVKM. Study findings and constraints: Sequencing depth was expected to affect clonotype sharing among donors.

Memory CD4+ cells were the fraction left after CD45RA+ naive selection. The sequencing sample was made of naive CD4+ T cells sorted from blood. Described subset: CD45RA+ positively selected. The rearrangement joins TRBV28 to TRBJ2-7; the D gene is possibly TRBD2 (6 bases). This TCR was recovered from a man between 18 and 35 years old in good health. The CDR3 here is CASSFGGKGYEQYF. The CDR3 DNA reads as TGTGCCAGCAGTTTCGGGGGTAAGGGCTACGAGCAGTACTTC.